This T cell receptor (beta chain) was retrieved from a study of immune evolution from preneoplasia to lung adenocarcinoma. Study overall: HLA loss of heterozygosity: about 7% AIS, around 16% MIA, more than 25% ADC, none AAH. General study findings and limits: Later-stage lesions appeared to have more T cells, more diversity, less clonality.

TCRdb's copy holds only in-frame clones and misses some; the assay was immunoSEQ multiplex PCR. The data contain about 9,500 clones, roughly 80% of them singletons. In the case of this clone: Its cognate antigen is unknown.

Germline V gene sequence: CDR1 MNHNS, CDR2 SASEGT. Germline trimming cut 2 bases from V and 3 bases from J; bases unmatched to any gene: 14. There are 19 residues in the CDR3. This TCR was sampled from a donor aged 70 or over with lung adenocarcinoma. The chain combines TRBV6-1 with TRBJ2-1; 9 positions agree with TRBD2. Sequencing input: FFPE minimally invasive lung adenocarcinoma tissue. CDR3 nucleotide sequence: TGTGCCAGCAGTGAATCTTCTTCTAGCGGGATTCGAGGCTACAATGAGCAGTTCTTC. Translating gives CASSESSSSGIRGYNEQFF.